The 11 T cell receptor beta chains in this list originate from one sample, sequenced in a study of Ad26.COV2.S vaccination and SARS-CoV-2 variants (dated by TCRdb to 2020 to 2022). The sample's treatment or condition, from its label and the paper: some 20 received Ad26.COV2.S at low or high dose, single or two shots; roughly 5 received placebo; per-sample allocation not given. For vaccine and placebo recipients, repertoires were sequenced using samples collected on day 63 after the first injection. Libraries were prepared through the immunoSEQ multiplex PCR assay. The clones in this table, taken by TCRdb from immuneACCESS, are in-frame only. Not every clone is retained; where verified, under half of the shortfall comes from an unresolved V gene, and the cause of the rest is unknown. The sample has under 600,000 clones on record, 70% to 90% of them singletons. Together, the top ten hold over 1.5% of the sample.

The starting material was peripheral blood, obtained in a trial of Ad26.COV2.S vaccine versus placebo. All receptors derive from a person aged 18-60 years who received the Ad26.COV2.S COVID-19 vaccine or a placebo.

This clone was detected only once. The chain combines TRBV7-9 with TRBJ2-7; D may be TRBD1 or TRBD2 (5 bases each). Per the germline V gene, CDR1 is SEHNR and CDR2 is FQNEAQ (reference sequence). The CDR3 extends over 16 amino acids. Trimming shortened V by 4 bases and J by 0 bases, and 16 bases separated the two germline ends. The CDR3 bases are TGTGCCAGCAGCTCCAACCCCCGGGACCACTCCTACGAGCAGTACTTC. Protein: CASSSNPRDHSYEQYF.

V is TRBV28 and J is TRBJ2-7; 7 bases are shared with TRBD1. The germline gives CDR1 MDHEN, CDR2 SYDVKM. CDR3 length: 14 amino acids. With V trimmed by 7 bases and J by 4 bases, 10 bases remained unmatched. CDR3 region: CASTPGQEPYEQYF. CDR3 DNA: TGTGCCAGCACCCCCGGACAGGAGCCGTACGAGCAGTACTTC.

The V gene is TRBV6-2 or TRBV6-3, the J gene TRBJ2-1; 11 nucleotides line up with TRBD2. The CDR3 is 17 amino acids. J was trimmed by 6 bases and V by 6 bases; bases with no gene match: 13. CDR1 is MNHEY, CDR2 SVGEGT, per germline. The CDR3 here is CASSLLQLAGATNEQFF. CDR3 bases: TGTGCCAGCAGCTTATTACAACTAGCGGGAGCGACCAATGAGCAGTTCTTC.

V is TRBV2 and J is TRBJ2-7; D may be TRBD1 (6 bases). V was trimmed by 7 bases and J by 6 bases, leaving 10 bases between them. This CDR3 region has 11 residues. The germline V gene has CDR1 SNHLY and CDR2 FYNNEI. The chain's CDR3 is CASTMGAEQYF. The CDR3 DNA follows: TGTGCCAGCACCATGGGGGCCGAGCAGTACTTC.

The chain has TRBV5-5 and TRBJ1-5, with TRBD1 matching over 8 bases. The CDR3 has 18 amino acids. Germline loops: CDR1 SGHKS, CDR2 YYEKEE (reference sequence). V was pared by 0 bases and J by 4 bases, with 12 bases of the junction left unmatched. The CDR3 protein is CASSLVNTGGLGNQPQHF. CDR3 nucleotide sequence: TGTGCCAGCAGCTTGGTGAATACAGGGGGATTAGGAAATCAGCCCCAGCATTTT. The full variable domain, completed using reference TRBV5-5 and TRBJ1-5, is DAGVTQSPTHLIKTRGQQVTLRCSPISGHKSVSWYQQVLGQGPQFIFQYYEKEERGRGNFPDRFSARQFPNYSSELNVNALLLGDSALYLCASSLVNTGGLGNQPQHFGDGTRLSIL.

The chain has TRBV27 and TRBJ1-5; no definite D call. The CDR3 runs to 13 residues. V was shortened by 2 bases and J by 9 bases, with 11 bases between the two germline ends. Looked up from germline, CDR1 is MNHEY and CDR2 is SMNVEV (reference sequence). In DNA form, the CDR3 reads TGTGCCAGCAGTTTAGTATGGCGTGGGCCCCAGCATTTT. Residues: CASSLVWRGPQHF.

The chain links TRBV14 to TRBJ1-1; no clear D. Germline assignment: CDR1 SGHDN and CDR2 FVKESK. The CDR3 sequence is 13 residues long. Trimming took 4 bases from V and 2 from J, leaving 8 bases between them. The CDR3 DNA follows: TGTGCCAGCAGCCGGGCCTTCAACACTGAAGCTTTCTTT. It encodes CASSRAFNTEAFF. The full variable domain, its missing parts supplied by reference TRBV14 and TRBJ1-1, is EAGVTQFPSHSVIEKGQTVTLRCDPISGHDNLYWYRRVMGKEIKFLLHFVKESKQDESGMPNNRFLAERTGGTYSTLKVQPAELEDSGVYFCASSRAFNTEAFFGQGTRLTVV.

The J gene is TRBJ2-3, the V gene TRBV7-6, with a tentative D call TRBD2 (7 bases). V was clipped by 3 bases and J by 4 bases, with 14 bases between them. From germline, CDR1 is SGHVS and CDR2 FNYEAQ. The CDR3 is 15 amino acids. Written as DNA, the CDR3 is TGTGCCAGCAGCTTCCCCGGGGGGCAGGCAGATACGCAGTATTTT. Its translation: CASSFPGGQADTQYF.

This chain links TRBV6-2 or TRBV6-3 with TRBJ2-1; 13 nucleotides align to TRBD2. Germline V gene lookup returns CDR1 MNHEY and CDR2 SVGEGT. CDR3 length: 16 amino acids. With V trimmed by 2 bases and J by 8 bases, 6 bases remained unmatched. CDR3 sequence (DNA): TGTGCCAGCAGTTACGAGACTAGCGGGGGGATATATGAGCAGTTCTTC. Its protein is CASSYETSGGIYEQFF.

The CDR3 is CASRLQGAGETQYF. The CDR3 nucleotides read TGTGCCAGCAGACTACAGGGGGCAGGAGAGACCCAGTACTTC. The chain employs TRBV7-9 and TRBJ2-5; 9 bases fit TRBD1. V lost 6 bases to trimming and J lost 4 bases; unmatched junction nucleotides: 6. Germline lookup yields CDR1 SEHNR and CDR2 FQNEAQ (reference sequence). The CDR3 sequence is 14 residues long.

This rearrangement joins TRBV5-6 to TRBJ2-5, with D possibly being TRBD1 or TRBD2 (6 bases each). This CDR3 is 17 amino acids long. Germline V gives CDR1 SGHDT, CDR2 YYEEEE. Between the trimmed V and J ends, which lost 3 bases and 7 bases, there was a span of 25 bases. CDR3 loop: CASSWKGLAIKTGTQYF. The CDR3 DNA reads as TGTGCCAGCAGCTGGAAGGGCCTAGCGATTAAGACAGGGACCCAGTACTTC.